The entry that follows covers one T cell receptor beta chain sequence. As yet, its antigen is unknown. TCRdb fed the RT-PCR reads into MiXCR, producing one record per CDR3 protein. Of 550,000 to 650,000 distinct CDR3 sequences detected, roughly 10% appear once; the ten largest clones hold 10% to 13%. The record originates from a study of response to subunit inactivated influenza vaccine. The length of the CDR3 is 16 residues. Germline CDR1 and CDR2: LGHNA and YNFKEQ. V trimming: 0 bases; J trimming: 2 bases; junction bases outside the gene matches: 3. General study findings and limits: Authors suggested each seasonal influenza vaccination recruits few new T cells.

This receptor was identified in a man aged 45-65 years who received an inactivated influenza vaccine. The chain has TRBV4-2 and TRBJ2-2, with 7 positions matching TRBD2. Sequenced here: PBMCs from blood, sampled on the day of vaccination. CDR3 DNA: TGTGCCAGCAGCCAAGATCGCGGGGGAAACACCGGGGAGCTGTTTTTT. The encoded protein is CASSQDRGGNTGELFF.